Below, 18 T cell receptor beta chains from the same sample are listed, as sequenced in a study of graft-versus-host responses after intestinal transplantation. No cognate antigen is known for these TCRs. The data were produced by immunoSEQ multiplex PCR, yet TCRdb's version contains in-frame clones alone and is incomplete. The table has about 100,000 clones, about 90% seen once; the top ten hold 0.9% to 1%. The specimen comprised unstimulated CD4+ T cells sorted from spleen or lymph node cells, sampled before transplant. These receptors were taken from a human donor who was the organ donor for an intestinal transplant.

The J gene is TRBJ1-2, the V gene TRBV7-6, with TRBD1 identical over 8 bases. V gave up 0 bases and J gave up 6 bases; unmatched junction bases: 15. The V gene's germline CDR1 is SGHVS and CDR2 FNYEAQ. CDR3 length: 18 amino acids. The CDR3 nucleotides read TGTGCCAGCAGCTTAGCTAGGGACAGGATCTTGAGGGCAAATGGCTACACCTTC. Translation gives CASSLARDRILRANGYTF.

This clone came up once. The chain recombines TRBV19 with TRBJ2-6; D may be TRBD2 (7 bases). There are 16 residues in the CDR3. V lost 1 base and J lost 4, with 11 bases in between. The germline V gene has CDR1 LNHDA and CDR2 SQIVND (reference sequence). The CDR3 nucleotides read TGTGCCAGTAGTATAGCGGGGGGCCCAGGGGCCAACGTCCTGACTTTC. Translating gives CASSIAGGPGANVLTF. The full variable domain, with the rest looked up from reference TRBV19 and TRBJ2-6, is DGGITQSPKYLFRKEGQNVTLSCEQNLNHDAMYWYRQDPGQGLRLIYYSQIVNDFQKGDIAEGYSVSREKKESFPLTVTSAQKNPTAFYLCASSIAGGPGANVLTFGAGSRLTVL.

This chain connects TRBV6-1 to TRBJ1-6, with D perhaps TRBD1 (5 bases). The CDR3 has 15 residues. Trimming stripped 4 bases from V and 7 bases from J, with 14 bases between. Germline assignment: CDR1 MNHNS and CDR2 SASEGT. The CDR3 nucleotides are TGTGCCAGCAGTGTCGGGACTCAAAACAATTCACCCCTCCACTTT. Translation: CASSVGTQNNSPLHF.

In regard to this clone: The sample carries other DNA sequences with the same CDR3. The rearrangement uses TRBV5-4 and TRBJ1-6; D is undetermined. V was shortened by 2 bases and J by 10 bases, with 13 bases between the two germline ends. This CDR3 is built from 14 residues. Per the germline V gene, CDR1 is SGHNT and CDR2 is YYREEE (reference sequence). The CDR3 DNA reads TGTGCCAGCAGCTTAGAGGGTTCCAGATCACCCCTCCACTTT. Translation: CASSLEGSRSPLHF. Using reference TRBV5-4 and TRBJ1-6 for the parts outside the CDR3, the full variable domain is ETGVTQSPTHLIKTRGQQVTLRCSSQSGHNTVSWYQQALGQGPQFIFQYYREEENGRGNFPPRFSGLQFPNYSSELNVNALELDDSALYLCASSLEGSRSPLHFGNGTRLTVT.

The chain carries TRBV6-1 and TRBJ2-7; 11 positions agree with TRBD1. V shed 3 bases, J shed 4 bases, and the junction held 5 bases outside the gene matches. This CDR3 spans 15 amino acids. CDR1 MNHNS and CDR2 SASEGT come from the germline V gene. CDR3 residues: CASSDRDRGVYEQYF. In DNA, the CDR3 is TGTGCCAGCAGTGACCGGGACAGGGGGGTTTACGAGCAGTACTTC.

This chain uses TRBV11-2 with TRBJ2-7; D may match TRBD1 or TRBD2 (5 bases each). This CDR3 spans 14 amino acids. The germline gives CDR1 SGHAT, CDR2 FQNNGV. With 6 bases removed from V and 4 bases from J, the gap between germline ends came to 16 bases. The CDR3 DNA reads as TGTGCCAGCAGAACCCGGGGCCGGATTTACGAGCAGTACTTC. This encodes CASRTRGRIYEQYF.

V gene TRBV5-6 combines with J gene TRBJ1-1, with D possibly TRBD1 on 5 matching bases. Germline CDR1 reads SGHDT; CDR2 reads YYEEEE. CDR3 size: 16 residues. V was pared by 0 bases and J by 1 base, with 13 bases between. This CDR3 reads CASSLDRGWGNTEAFF. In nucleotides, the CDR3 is TGTGCCAGCAGCTTGGATCGGGGCTGGGGGAACACTGAAGCTTTCTTT.

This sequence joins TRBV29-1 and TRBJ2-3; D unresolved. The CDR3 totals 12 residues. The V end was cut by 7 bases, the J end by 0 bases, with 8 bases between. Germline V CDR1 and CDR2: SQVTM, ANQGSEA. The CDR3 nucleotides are TGCAGCGGTCGACCGAGCACAGATACGCAGTATTTT. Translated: CSGRPSTDTQYF.

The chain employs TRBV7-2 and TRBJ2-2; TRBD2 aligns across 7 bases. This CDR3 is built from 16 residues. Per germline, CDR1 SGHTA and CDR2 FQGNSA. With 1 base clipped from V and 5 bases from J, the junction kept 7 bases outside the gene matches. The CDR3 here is CASSLVGGGGTGELFF. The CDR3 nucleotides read TGTGCCAGCAGCTTAGTCGGCGGGGGAGGGACCGGGGAGCTGTTTTTT.

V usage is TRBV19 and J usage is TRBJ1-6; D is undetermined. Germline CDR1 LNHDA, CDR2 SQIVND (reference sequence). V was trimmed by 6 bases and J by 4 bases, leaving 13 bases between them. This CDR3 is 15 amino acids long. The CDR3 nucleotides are TGTGCCAGTAGGCTCACAGACTTGTATAATTCACCCCTCCACTTT. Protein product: CASRLTDLYNSPLHF. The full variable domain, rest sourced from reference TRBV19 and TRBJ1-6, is DGGITQSPKYLFRKEGQNVTLSCEQNLNHDAMYWYRQDPGQGLRLIYYSQIVNDFQKGDIAEGYSVSREKKESFPLTVTSAQKNPTAFYLCASRLTDLYNSPLHFGNGTRLTVT.

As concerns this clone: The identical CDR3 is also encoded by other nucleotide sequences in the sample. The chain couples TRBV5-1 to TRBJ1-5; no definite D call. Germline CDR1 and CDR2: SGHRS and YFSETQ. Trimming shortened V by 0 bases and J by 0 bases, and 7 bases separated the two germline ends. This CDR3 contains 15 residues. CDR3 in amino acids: CASSLAGGSNQPQHF. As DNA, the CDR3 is TGCGCCAGCAGCTTGGCCGGTGGTAGCAATCAGCCCCAGCATTTT.

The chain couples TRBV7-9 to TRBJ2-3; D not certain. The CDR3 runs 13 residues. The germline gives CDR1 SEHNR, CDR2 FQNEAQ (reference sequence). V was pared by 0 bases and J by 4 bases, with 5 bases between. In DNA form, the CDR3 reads TGTGCCAGCAGCTTAGCGCGTGCAGATACGCAGTATTTT. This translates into CASSLARADTQYF.

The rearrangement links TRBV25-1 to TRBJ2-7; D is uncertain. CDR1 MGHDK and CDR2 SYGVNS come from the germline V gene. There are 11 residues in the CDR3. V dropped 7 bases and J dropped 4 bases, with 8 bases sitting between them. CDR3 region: CASTRGYEQYF. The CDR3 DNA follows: TGTGCCAGCACCCGAGGTTACGAGCAGTACTTC.

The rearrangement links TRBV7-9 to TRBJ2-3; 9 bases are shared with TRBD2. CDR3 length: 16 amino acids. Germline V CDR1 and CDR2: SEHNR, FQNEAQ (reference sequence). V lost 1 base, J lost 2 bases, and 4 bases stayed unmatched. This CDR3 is CASSLGAGGITDTQYF. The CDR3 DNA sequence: TGTGCCAGCAGCTTAGGAGCGGGGGGTATCACAGATACGCAGTATTTT.

CDR3 nucleotide sequence: TGTGCCAGCAGCTTAGTACAAAATCAGCCCCAGCATTTT. The encoded protein is CASSLVQNQPQHF. This sequence joins TRBV7-8 and TRBJ1-5, with D unresolved. From germline, CDR1 is SGHVS and CDR2 FQNEAQ. This CDR3 has 13 residues. Trimming shortened V by 1 base and J by 4 bases, and 5 bases separated the two germline ends.

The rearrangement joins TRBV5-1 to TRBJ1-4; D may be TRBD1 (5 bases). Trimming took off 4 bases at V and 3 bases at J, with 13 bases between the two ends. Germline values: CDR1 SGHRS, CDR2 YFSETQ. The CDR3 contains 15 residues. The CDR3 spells CASSPSGRPNEKLFF. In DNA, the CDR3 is TGCGCCAGCAGCCCCTCGGGGCGTCCTAATGAAAAACTGTTTTTT.

The chain's CDR3 is CASGGSGREVRTEAFF. The CDR3 region has the DNA TGTGCCAGCGGCGGGAGCGGCAGGGAGGTTCGCACTGAAGCTTTCTTT. J is TRBJ1-1 and V is TRBV28; a weak D match, TRBD1 (5 bases). Germline V CDR1 and CDR2: MDHEN, SYDVKM. Trimming shortened V by 8 bases and J by 4 bases, and 23 bases separated the two germline ends. The CDR3 extends over 16 amino acids.

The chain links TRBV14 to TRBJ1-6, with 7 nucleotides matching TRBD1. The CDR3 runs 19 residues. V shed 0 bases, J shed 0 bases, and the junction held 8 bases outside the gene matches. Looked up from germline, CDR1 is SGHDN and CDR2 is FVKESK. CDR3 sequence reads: CASSQDKDRNHSYNSPLHF. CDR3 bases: TGTGCCAGCAGCCAAGATAAGGACAGGAACCACTCCTATAATTCACCCCTCCACTTT.